This TCR beta chain was found in a study of T cells in Graves' hyperthyroidism and ophthalmopathy. TCR beta CDR3 sequences were amplified from RNA transcripts. The study used the HTBI primer set for a first-round RT-PCR of the TCR CDR3. TCRdb recomputed calls from the multiplex PCR reads with MiXCR, one row per CDR3 protein. This sample has hundreds of thousands of distinct CDR3 sequences; 14% to 15% occur once, and the top ten carry around 14%. Exclusions: uncontrolled infection, other autoimmune disease, pregnancy, lactation. Extraction of PBMCs used 7.5 to 10 ml of fresh peripheral blood. Study observations and caveats: From stable hyperthyroidism, ophthalmopathy was separated by a 13 V-J model. Researchers found most expanded thyroid clonotypes above 0.001 in blood as well.

This clonotype was found many times. The target antigen is unknown. This TCR derives from a man aged 18 to 30 with Graves' ophthalmopathy. Source material: blood.

CDR3 residues: CSGQGGDSYEQYF. The DNA of the CDR3 is TGCAGTGGACAAGGGGGGGATTCCTACGAGCAGTACTTC. The chain is built from TRBV20-1 and TRBJ2-7; possibly TRBD2 for D (7 bases). The CDR3 is made up of 13 amino acids. V gave up 7 bases and J gave up 1 base, with 14 bases separating them. Germline CDR1 DFQATT, CDR2 SNEGSKA (reference sequence).